The rows below give T cell receptor beta chains drawn from one sample of a study of OX40 agonist ivuxolimab in advanced cancers. TCRdb keeps only in-frame clones here, not all; method: immunoSEQ multiplex PCR. In the table there are tens of thousands of clones, 65% to 85% of which are singletons. Source: CD4+ or CD8+ T cells sorted from blood, taken in a trial of the OX40 agonist ivuxolimab. The receptors derive from an adult with an advanced solid tumor such as melanoma, head and neck, liver or kidney cancer. Each CDR3 is given with its conserved first and last residue. A D gene is named only where the DNA matches it firmly. The size of a clone is reported for some rows only, either as once, few or many, or as a class for expanded clones.

TRBD2,TRBV29-1,-,TRBJ2-2,TGCAGCGTTGGCCGCTTTGGGACTACATCGAACACCGGGGAGCTGTTTTTT,CSVGRFGTTSNTGELFF
-,TRBV5-1,-,TRBJ1-2,TGCGCCAGCAGCTGGGAGGGGAACTATGGCTACACCTTC,CASSWEGNYGYTF
TRBD2,TRBV5-6,-,TRBJ2-5,TGTGCCAGCAGCTTGGGGGTAGCGGGGTTACAAGAGACCCAGTACTTC,CASSLGVAGLQETQYF
-,TRBV4-1,-,TRBJ2-3,TGCGCCAGCAGCCAAGGAACAAGTCCTGGCACAGATACGCAGTATTTT,CASSQGTSPGTDTQYF
-,TRBV11-2,-,TRBJ2-7,TGTGCCAGCAGCCCTCCGGGACCCTACGAGCAGTACTTC,CASSPPGPYEQYF
TRBD2,TRBV28,-,TRBJ2-5,TGTGCCAGCAGTTCCCTAGCGGGAGAGACCCAGTACTTC,CASSSLAGETQYF
-,TRBV28,-,TRBJ1-4,TGTGCCAGCAGTTTAGGGGGGACCAGTGAAAAACTGTTTTTT,CASSLGGTSEKLFF
-,TRBV5-1,-,TRBJ2-1,TGCGCCAGCAGCTTGTATTCGGACAATGAGCAGTTCTTC,CASSLYSDNEQFF
-,TRBV19,-,TRBJ1-2,TGTGCCAGTAGTAGGACGGTCGGCAACAACTATGGCTACACCTTC,CASSRTVGNNYGYTF
-,TRBV9,-,TRBJ2-5,TGTGCCAGCAGCCCCCACCGACAAGAGACCCAGTACTTC,CASSPHRQETQYF
TRBD1,TRBV27,-,TRBJ1-2,TGTGCCAGCAGTTTAGCACAGGGGGCGTCGGGCTACACCTTC,CASSLAQGASGYTF
-,TRBV14,-,TRBJ2-3,TGTGCCAGCAGCCAAGGCGCGGGCGGAAGGGCAGATACGCAGTATTTT,CASSQGAGGRADTQYF
TRBD2,TRBV6-1,-,TRBJ2-3,TGTGCCAGCAGTGACGTACTAGCGGGGGGGCACGGGTCAGATACGCAGTATTTT,CASSDVLAGGHGSDTQYF
TRBD2,TRBV27,-,TRBJ2-1,TGTGCCAGCAGGACCCGGACTAGCGGGAGGGCCTACAATGAGCAGTTCTTC,CASRTRTSGRAYNEQFF
-,TRBV7-6,-,TRBJ1-5,TGTGCCAGCAGCTTAGGGACACCTCATGACAATCAGCCCCAGCATTTT,CASSLGTPHDNQPQHF
-,TRBV4-1,-,TRBJ1-1,TGCGCCAGCAGCCTTACAAACAGGGACACATTGATCACTGAAGCTTTCTTT,CASSLTNRDTLITEAFF
-,TRBV9,-,TRBJ2-3,TGTGCCAGCAGCGTAGTCGGGGACACAGATACGCAGTATTTT,CASSVVGDTDTQYF
-,TRBV28,-,TRBJ2-1,TGTGCCAGCAGTCTCTTCACCGGCGGGGAGTTCTTC,CASSLFTGGEFF
TRBD1,TRBV7-9,few,TRBJ1-3,TGTGCCAGCAGCGCTTGGACAGGGAGGTCTGGAAACACCATATATTTT,CASSAWTGRSGNTIYF
TRBD1,TRBV5-1,-,TRBJ2-6,TGCGCCAGCAGCCCTCAGGGGGCCGCTGGGGCCAACGTCCTGACTTTC,CASSPQGAAGANVLTF
-,TRBV7-9,few,TRBJ2-2,TGTGCCAGCAGCTTAGGGTTTCAGACCGGGGAGCTGTTTTTT,CASSLGFQTGELFF
TRBD2,TRBV5-1,-,TRBJ2-3,TGCGCCAGCAGCTTGGCGACTAGCGGGGGCACAGATACGCAGTATTTT,CASSLATSGGTDTQYF
TRBD1,TRBV28,medium-sized,TRBJ1-5,TGTGCCAGCAGTTGGGACAGGGACGATCAGCCCCAGCATTTT,CASSWDRDDQPQHF
-,TRBV11-3,-,TRBJ2-2,TGTGCCAGCAGCTTCGGGCGGAGCACCGGGGAGCTGTTTTTT,CASSFGRSTGELFF
TRBD1,TRBV11-2,-,TRBJ2-1,TGTGCCAGCAGCCGAGGACAGGGAGAGTTCTTC,CASSRGQGEFF
TRBD2,TRBV6-6,-,TRBJ2-7,TGTGCCAGCAGTCCGACTAGCGGAGTTTACGAGCAGTACTTC,CASSPTSGVYEQYF
TRBD1,TRBV9,few,TRBJ1-2,TGTGCCAGCAGCGCCCGGGACAGGGGGCGGGATGGCTACACCTTC,CASSARDRGRDGYTF
-,TRBV11-2,-,TRBJ2-1,TGTGCCAGCAGCGCGATCCGGGGCAACCGCGGGCAGTTCTTC,CASSAIRGNRGQFF
-,TRBV25-1,-,TRBJ2-7,TGTGCCAGCAGTGAAGGGGGTCCCTACGAGCAGTACTTC,CASSEGGPYEQYF
-,TRBV7-6,-,TRBJ2-5,TGTGCCAGCAGCCGCTTTGGGGACCTTCAAGAGACCCAGTACTTC,CASSRFGDLQETQYF
-,TRBV5-1,-,TRBJ2-5,TGCGCCAGCTCCGTTAGCGGTCAAGAGACCCAGTACTTC,CASSVSGQETQYF
TRBD2,TRBV9,-,TRBJ2-1,TGTGCCAGCAGCGCCAGCGGGATCTCCTACAATGAGCAGTTCTTC,CASSASGISYNEQFF
-,TRBV6-4,-,TRBJ2-3,TGTGCCAGCAGTGTGGGACTGCGGGACACAGATACGCAGTATTTT,CASSVGLRDTDTQYF
-,TRBV7-2,-,TRBJ1-2,TGTGCCAGCAGCCTGGGGGCTGGCTATGGCTACACCTTC,CASSLGAGYGYTF
-,TRBV29-1,once,TRBJ2-4,TGCAGCGCGAGAGCCGAGACAGGCCAACCGGCCAAAAACATTCAGTACTTC,CSARAETGQPAKNIQYF
-,TRBV6-1,-,TRBJ1-5,TGTGCCAGCAGTGAAGGGCAGGCCCTTTTGTGGAATCAGCCCCAGCATTTT,CASSEGQALLWNQPQHF
-,TRBV4-1,-,TRBJ1-6,TGCGCCAGCAGCCAACTCCAAGGGACATCCTATAATTCACCCCTCCACTTT,CASSQLQGTSYNSPLHF
TRBD1,TRBV14,-,TRBJ2-1,TGTGCCAGCAGCCGCCAAGGGACAGGGTCCTACAATGAGCAGTTCTTC,CASSRQGTGSYNEQFF
TRBD1,TRBV6-1,-,TRBJ2-7,TGTGCCACCGGGGGACAGGGTACCTACGAGCAGTACTTC,CATGGQGTYEQYF
TRBD1,TRBV5-1,-,TRBJ2-2,TGCGCCAGCAGCTTGACCGGGACAGTTACTTCTGGGGACACCGGGGAGCTGTTTTTT,CASSLTGTVTSGDTGELFF
-,TRBV19,once,TRBJ2-1,TGTGCCGCTTCCTCGAGGGCGGGGACTCTCAATGAGCAGTTCTTC,CAASSRAGTLNEQFF
-,TRBV5-8,-,TRBJ2-5,TGTGCCAGCAGCTACCGACAGGTTCCGTCCCAGTACTTC,CASSYRQVPSQYF